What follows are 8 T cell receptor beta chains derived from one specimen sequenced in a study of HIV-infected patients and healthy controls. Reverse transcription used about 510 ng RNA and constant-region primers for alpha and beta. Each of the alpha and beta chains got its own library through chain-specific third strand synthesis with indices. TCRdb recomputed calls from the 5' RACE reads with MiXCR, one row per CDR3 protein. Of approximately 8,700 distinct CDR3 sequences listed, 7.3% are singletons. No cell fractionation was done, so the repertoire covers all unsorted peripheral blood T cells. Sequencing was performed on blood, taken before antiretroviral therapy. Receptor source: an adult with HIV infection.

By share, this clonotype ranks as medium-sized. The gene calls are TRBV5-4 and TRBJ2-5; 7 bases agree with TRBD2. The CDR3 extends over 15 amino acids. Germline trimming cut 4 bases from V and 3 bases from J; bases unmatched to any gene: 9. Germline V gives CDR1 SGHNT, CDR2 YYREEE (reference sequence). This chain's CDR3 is CASSPGMGGEETQYF. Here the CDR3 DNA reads TGTGCCAGCAGCCCCGGAATGGGAGGGGAAGAGACCCAGTACTTC.

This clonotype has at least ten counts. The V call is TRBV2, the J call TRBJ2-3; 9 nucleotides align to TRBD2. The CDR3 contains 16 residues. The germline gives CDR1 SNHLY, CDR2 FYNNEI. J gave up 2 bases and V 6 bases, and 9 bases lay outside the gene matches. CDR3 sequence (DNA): TGTGCCAGCAGGTTCCCGACTAGCGGACTCACAGATACGCAGTATTTT. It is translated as CASRFPTSGLTDTQYF.

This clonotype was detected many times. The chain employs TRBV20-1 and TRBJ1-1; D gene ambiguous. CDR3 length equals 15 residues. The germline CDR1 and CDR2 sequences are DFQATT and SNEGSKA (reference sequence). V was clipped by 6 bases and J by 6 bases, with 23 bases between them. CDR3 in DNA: TGCAGTGCCACCGGGCGGGAGCCCTTACGGTCTGAAGCTTTCTTT. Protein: CSATGREPLRSEAFF.

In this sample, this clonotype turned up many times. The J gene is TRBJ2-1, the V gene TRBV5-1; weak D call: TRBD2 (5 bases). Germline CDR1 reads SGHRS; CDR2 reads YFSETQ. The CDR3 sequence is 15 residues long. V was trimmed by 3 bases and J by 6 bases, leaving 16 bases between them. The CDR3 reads CASSSPGKRGNEQFF. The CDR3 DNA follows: TGCGCCAGCAGCTCCCCCGGGAAAAGAGGCAATGAGCAGTTCTTC.

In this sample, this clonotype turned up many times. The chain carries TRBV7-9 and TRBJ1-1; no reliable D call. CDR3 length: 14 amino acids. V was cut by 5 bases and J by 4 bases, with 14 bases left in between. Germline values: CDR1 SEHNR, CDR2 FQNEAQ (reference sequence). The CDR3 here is CASSPRKLGTEAFF. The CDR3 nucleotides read TGTGCCAGCAGCCCACGTAAATTGGGCACTGAAGCTTTCTTT.

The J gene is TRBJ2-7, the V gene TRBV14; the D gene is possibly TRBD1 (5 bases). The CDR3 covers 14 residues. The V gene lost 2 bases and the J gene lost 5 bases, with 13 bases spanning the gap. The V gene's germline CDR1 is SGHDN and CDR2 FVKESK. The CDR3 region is CASSQWQGNHEQYF. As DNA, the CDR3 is TGTGCCAGCAGCCAATGGCAGGGAAATCACGAGCAGTACTTC.

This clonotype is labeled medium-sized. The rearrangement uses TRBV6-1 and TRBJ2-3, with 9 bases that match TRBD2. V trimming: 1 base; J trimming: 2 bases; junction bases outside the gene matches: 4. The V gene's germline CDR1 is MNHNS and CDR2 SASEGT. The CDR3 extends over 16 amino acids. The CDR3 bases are TGTGCCAGCAGTGAAGGTGGCGGGGGGGCCACAGATACGCAGTATTTT. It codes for CASSEGGGGATDTQYF.

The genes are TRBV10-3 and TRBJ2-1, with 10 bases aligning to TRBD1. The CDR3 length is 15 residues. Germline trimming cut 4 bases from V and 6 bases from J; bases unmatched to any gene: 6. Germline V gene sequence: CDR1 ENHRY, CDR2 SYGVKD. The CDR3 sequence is CAISATGGIGNEQFF. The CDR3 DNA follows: TGTGCCATCAGTGCGACAGGGGGCATTGGCAATGAGCAGTTCTTC.